The TCR beta chain under discussion was sequenced for a study of blood T cell repertoires in COVID-19. Study-level background: T cells, B-cell-depleted T cells, or PBMCs supplied cDNA or gDNA.

Data came from immunoSEQ multiplex PCR; TCRdb stores just in-frame clones and leaves some out. The repertoire includes 380,000 or so clones, over 75% of them detected once, and 1% to 1.5% sits in the top ten. The CDR3 contains 13 residues. Germline CDR1 and CDR2: SGHVS and FNYEAQ. Deletions cut 5 bases from V and 2 bases from J, with 10 bases between. This chain connects TRBV7-6 to TRBJ2-7; no definite D call. The clonotype comes from a young man who had recovered from COVID-19. Material for sequencing was PBMCs or T cells enriched from blood (not recorded which). DNA of the CDR3: TGTGCCAGCAGCCCCGGGTTCACCTACGAGCAGTACTTC. Amino acids: CASSPGFTYEQYF. Combining the CDR3 with reference TRBV7-6 and TRBJ2-7 gives the whole variable domain GAGVSQSPRYKVTKRGQDVALRCDPISGHVSLYWYRQALGQGPEFLTYFNYEAQQDKSGLPNDRFSAERPEGSISTLTIQRTEQRDSAMYRCASSPGFTYEQYFGPGTRLTVT.